The T cell receptor (beta chain) described here comes from a study of T-cell memory formation after mild COVID-19 (TCRdb year 2021). For context, the study as a whole: Most TCR sequence clusters were specific to one of the two donors. In a couple of donors, T-cell clones that expanded and contracted after mild COVID-19 were followed by sequencing TCRalpha and TCRbeta repertoires longitudinally. Two young, previously healthy adult volunteers made up the cohort, one male and one female. Results the study describes overall, beyond this receptor: Only a couple of mild cases were covered by the study, and larger cohorts that include severe cases with pre-infection samples were considered necessary. Contracting CD4+ clones appeared mostly in the CM and EM memory subsets, whereas CD8+ clones were enriched in EMRA. SARS-CoV-2 specificity of the second-wave clones peaking on day 37 was not confirmed. Some responding clones were found in pre-infection memory, which suggests that pre-existing cross-reactive memory T cells took part in the SARS-CoV-2 response. Clones that contracted from day 15 to 85 showed balanced CD4/CD8 phenotypes, whereas a second wave of clones that expanded from day 15 to 37 leaned towards CD4+.

Sequencing was performed on an Illumina NovaSeq 6000. TCRalpha and TCRbeta cDNA libraries were built by 5'RACE with constant-segment primers, adding sample barcodes and unique molecular identifiers. Trizol reagent was used to extract RNA from every sample. Libraries were amplified in two PCR steps, with a second sample barcode and Illumina TruSeq adapters added in the second step. Sequencing of libraries was performed on an Illumina NovaSeq with 2 x 150 bp paired-end reads. In the paper's pipeline: Reads were demultiplexed and collapsed into UMI-guided consensus sequences with migec v1.2.7. With mixcr v2.1.11, UMI consensuses were aligned to TRA and TRB V and J templates and assembled into clonotypes. A clonotype was counted as expanded or contracted only when both edgeR and NoisET called the clonotype significant, with the noise models trained on biological replicates. For edgeR calls, the cutoffs were a false discovery rate-adjusted p below 0.01 and a log2 fold-change threshold of 1. As an exploratory analysis of dynamics, max-normalized trajectories of the 1000 most abundant clonotypes were examined with PCA combined with hierarchical clustering. Each responding clone was given a CD4 or CD8 phenotype based on the CD4+ and CD8+ repertoires, which had been sequenced separately. TCRdb trimmed public reads at Q25 via fastp, called clones via MiXCR and kept in-frame beta chains. Each entry is one CDR3 protein sequence, shown with its most common DNA and genes. The V and J calls and clone size come from TCRdb's table, not from the authors' own analysis. In all, the sample holds hundreds of thousands of distinct CDR3 sequences, and less than 25% of those were seen once. The leading ten clones occupy roughly 8.1% of the sample.

With respect to this clonotype: Its antigen is unknown. No much larger clonotype is one base removed from it; base qualities were not supplied.

Taken from the germline V gene (reference sequence), the CDR1 and CDR2 loops are LGHDT and YNNKEL. Including cysteine and phenylalanine, the CDR3 has 13 amino acids. Only the CDR3 portion is preserved as DNA: 39 bases, with reading frame beginning at the first base. V was cut back by 5 bases and J by 2 bases, leaving a gap of 9 bases between them. Ficoll-Paque density gradient centrifugation was used to isolate PBMCs. Material: PBMCs or a T cell subset sorted from them (not recorded which). The chain uses TRBV3-1 and TRBJ1-1, and TRBD1 may be the D gene, going by 5 matching bases. This clonotype was sampled from an adult woman who had mild COVID-19 (a few samples of this study predate the infection). The sample titles of this study are shuffled in the database, so cell type and time point are left out; the donor was told from shared clones. The CDR3 here reads CASSVTDNTEAFF. The base sequence is TGTGCCAGCAGCGTGACAGATAACACTGAAGCTTTCTTT.